This T cell receptor beta chain was identified during a study of multiple sclerosis patients with progressive multifocal leukoencephalopathy. Whole-study results and caveats: Less diverse TRB repertoires were suggested in most PML patients.

The repertoire was sequenced with immunoSEQ multiplex PCR; TCRdb's copy has only in-frame clones and lacks some. The table lists 25,000 to 35,000 clones, roughly 89% of them singletons. Germline loops: CDR1 SGHNT, CDR2 YENEEA. This CDR3 region has 14 residues. V lost 4 bases to trimming and J lost 0 bases, with 7 bases between them. Time point noted: time of PML onset. Detection of JC virus DNA in cerebrospinal fluid confirmed PML diagnosed from clinical and MRI findings. Prior interferon beta treatment was universal, and the PML patients were all female. At PML onset, T3 blood samples were taken. Regarding this clone: Its specificity is unknown.

This TCR derives from a woman between 40 and 50 years old with progressive multifocal leukoencephalopathy. Sequenced here: PBMCs, sampled from a patient treated with natalizumab. The chain combines TRBV11-3 with TRBJ2-1; D may be TRBD1 (5 bases). CDR3 sequence reads: CASSSGISYNEQFF. In DNA, the CDR3 is TGTGCCAGCAGCTCAGGGATCTCCTACAATGAGCAGTTCTTC.